Below, 31 T cell receptor beta chains from the same sample are listed, as sequenced in a study of T-cell memory formation after mild COVID-19. TCRdb fed the 5' RACE reads into MiXCR, producing one record per CDR3 protein. The sample has roughly 130,000 distinct CDR3 sequences; 16% are singletons. What was sequenced was PBMCs or a T cell subset sorted from them (not recorded which). The receptors shown here come from an adult woman who had mild COVID-19 (a few samples of this study predate the infection). Cell type and time point are not known.

This chain joins TRBV7-3 and TRBJ2-7; D might be TRBD1 or TRBD2, each matching 5 bases. The CDR3 covers 13 residues. Germline V gene sequence: CDR1 SGHTA, CDR2 FQGTGA. V was trimmed by 5 bases and J by 7 bases, leaving 15 bases between them. DNA for the CDR3: TGTGCCAGCAGCCTCGTAGGGACGGGTGAGCAGTACTTC. Residues: CASSLVGTGEQYF. The whole variable domain, remainder taken from reference TRBV7-3 and TRBJ2-7, is GAGVSQTPSNKVTEKGKYVELRCDPISGHTALYWYRQSLGQGPEFLIYFQGTGAADDSGLPNDRFFAVRPEGSVSTLKIQRTERGDSAVYLCASSLVGTGEQYFGPGTRLTVT.

CDR3 coding DNA: TGCAGTGCACCTGGGACTAGCGGGGGGGCCGTCGGGTCCTACGAGCAGTACTTC. Protein sequence: CSAPGTSGGAVGSYEQYF. The chain has TRBV20-1 and TRBJ2-7, with 16 nucleotides matching TRBD2. V lost 6 bases and J lost 1; bases outside the gene matches: 12. The CDR3 runs to 18 residues. Germline V gives CDR1 DFQATT, CDR2 SNEGSKA (reference sequence).

This clonotype has a count of ten or more. The rearrangement links TRBV20-1 to TRBJ1-2; D is perhaps TRBD1 (6 bases). Germline V gene lookup returns CDR1 DFQATT and CDR2 SNEGSKA (reference sequence). V lost 5 bases, J lost 3 bases, and 10 bases lay in between. The CDR3 is made up of 12 amino acids. The CDR3 DNA sequence: TGCAGTGCTCACCCAGGGGACTATGGCTACACCTTC. It is translated as CSAHPGDYGYTF.

The chain carries TRBV4-3 and TRBJ1-4; 8 bases agree with TRBD1. CDR1 is LGHNA, CDR2 YSLEER, per germline. V gave up 0 bases and J gave up 1 base; unmatched junction bases: 1. This CDR3 spans 16 amino acids. CDR3 in DNA: TGCGCCAGCAGCCAAGACAGGGGGCGAACTAATGAAAAACTGTTTTTT. This codes for CASSQDRGRTNEKLFF.

This clonotype was detected only a few times. The chain carries TRBV15 and TRBJ2-2, with 10 bases fitting TRBD1. Germline V CDR1 and CDR2: LNHNV, YYDKDF (reference sequence). The CDR3 has 15 amino acids. The J segment lost 7 bases and the V segment lost 5 bases, leaving 7 bases of the junction unmatched. The CDR3 reads CATSGRQGAFGELFF. The DNA of the CDR3 is TGTGCCACCAGCGGACGACAGGGGGCCTTCGGGGAGCTGTTTTTT.

This clonotype turned up a few times. The chain couples TRBV6-5 to TRBJ2-2; 9 bases map to TRBD1. The germline V gene has CDR1 MNHEY and CDR2 SVGAGI. The J segment lost 7 bases and the V segment lost 0 bases, leaving 6 bases of the junction unmatched. The CDR3 is 16 residues long. The CDR3: CASSYSVDRGHGELFF. The CDR3 nucleotides read TGTGCCAGCAGTTACTCCGTGGACAGGGGTCACGGGGAGCTGTTTTTT.

DNA for the CDR3: TGTGCCAGCAGCTTATCTCCGGGACTAGCGGGGGGACCTCCTGGAGGGGCCAACGTCCTGACTTTC. It specifies CASSLSPGLAGGPPGGANVLTF. The V and J genes are TRBV7-9 and TRBJ2-6, with 15 positions matching TRBD2. This CDR3 has 22 residues. Losses at the gene ends were 2 bases for V and 4 bases for J; bases not matched to a gene: 15. The germline V gene has CDR1 SEHNR and CDR2 FQNEAQ (reference sequence).

The rearrangement uses TRBV24-1 and TRBJ2-3; 7 positions match TRBD2. Per germline, CDR1 KGHDR and CDR2 SFDVKD. V shed 7 bases, J shed 2 bases, and the junction held 8 bases outside the gene matches. This CDR3 contains 15 residues. CDR3 sequence reads: CATSDEREVTDTQYF. In DNA, the CDR3 is TGTGCCACCAGCGACGAGCGGGAAGTCACAGATACGCAGTATTTT.

A few counts support this clonotype. This chain uses TRBV29-1 with TRBJ2-3; D is perhaps TRBD2 (5 bases). Trimming removed 0 bases from V and 2 bases from J, with 15 bases in between. CDR1 and CDR2 (germline): SQVTM, ANQGSEA. There are 16 residues in the CDR3. The CDR3, as DNA: TGCAGCGTTGAAGATCGCGGGTCCGTTATCACAGATACGCAGTATTTT. Its protein product is CSVEDRGSVITDTQYF.

This clonotype was observed a few times. This chain joins TRBV29-1 and TRBJ2-2; 10 nucleotides align to TRBD1. The CDR3 has 14 amino acids. The germline gives CDR1 SQVTM, CDR2 ANQGSEA. The ends lost 1 base at V and 5 bases at J; junction bases unmatched: 1. CDR3 protein: CSVEGQGATGELFF. The DNA for the CDR3 is TGCAGCGTTGAAGGACAGGGGGCAACCGGGGAGCTGTTTTTT.

This clonotype was seen ten or more times. The chain uses TRBV5-1 and TRBJ2-1, with 12 bases lining up with TRBD2. Trimming cost V 1 base and J 9 bases; bases outside gene matches: 5. The CDR3 is 15 residues long. Germline CDR1 and CDR2: SGHRS and YFSETQ. In DNA, the CDR3 is TGCGCCAGCAGCTTGCTAGCGGGAGGGCCGGGTGAGCAGTTCTTC. Its protein product is CASSLLAGGPGEQFF.

The chain links TRBV2 to TRBJ2-3; 9 bases agree with TRBD2. The CDR3 runs to 15 residues. Per the germline V gene, CDR1 is SNHLY and CDR2 is FYNNEI. V lost 4 bases, J lost 2 bases, and 4 bases stayed unmatched. CDR3 DNA: TGTGCCAGCAGTGTGGAGCGGGGGGTCACAGATACGCAGTATTTT. This encodes CASSVERGVTDTQYF.

The chain combines TRBV11-3 with TRBJ2-1; 8 bases line up with TRBD2. The CDR3 length is 15 residues. Looked up from germline, CDR1 is SGHNT and CDR2 is YENEEA. Trimming cost V 5 bases and J 8 bases; bases outside gene matches: 11. The DNA for the CDR3 is TGTGCCAGCAGCCCTCGGGAGGGGCCTAGGGATGAGCAGTTCTTC. Residues: CASSPREGPRDEQFF.

This clonotype turned up a few times. V is TRBV7-8 and J is TRBJ2-3; D call uncertain. V was cut by 5 bases and J by 2 bases, with 8 bases left in between. The CDR3 runs 13 residues. Per the germline V gene, CDR1 is SGHVS and CDR2 is FQNEAQ. The CDR3 sequence is CASSRMSTDTQYF. The CDR3 DNA follows: TGTGCCAGCAGCCGGATGTCCACAGATACGCAGTATTTT.

This rearrangement joins TRBV18 to TRBJ1-1; 8 bases align to TRBD1. Losses at the gene ends were 3 bases for V and 3 bases for J; bases not matched to a gene: 6. Germline lookup yields CDR1 KGHSH and CDR2 LQKENI. The CDR3 spans 15 residues. The CDR3 DNA sequence: TGTGCCAGCTCACCCCTACAGGGGGAAGACACTGAAGCTTTCTTT. Translation gives CASSPLQGEDTEAFF.

This clonotype was counted ten times or more. This chain links TRBV12-3 or TRBV12-4 with TRBJ2-7, with 7 positions matching TRBD2. V dropped 6 bases and J dropped 4; count of bases not matched to a gene: 21. The CDR3 is 18 residues long. CDR3 in amino acids: CASSFRSHGIGGGYEQYF. CDR3 bases: TGTGCCAGCAGCTTCAGGTCCCACGGGATTGGGGGGGGATACGAGCAGTACTTC.

The chain couples TRBV5-1 to TRBJ1-1; TRBD1 matches 9 bases. This CDR3 is 18 amino acids long. The V gene's germline CDR1 is SGHRS and CDR2 YFSETQ. Trimming at V came to 7 bases and at J to 4 bases, leaving 20 bases not matched to a gene. The CDR3 bases are TGCGCCAGCTCAAACCCACCGGGACAGGGCAACGTGGGCACTGAAGCTTTCTTT. Translating it yields CASSNPPGQGNVGTEAFF.

V and J are TRBV6-2 or TRBV6-3 and TRBJ2-5; D remains ambiguous. Trimming removed 4 bases at V and 2 bases at J, with 5 bases between. Germline CDR1 reads MNHEY; CDR2 reads SVGEGT. The CDR3 spans 12 residues. CDR3 in amino acids: CASSSGQETQYF. In DNA form, the CDR3 reads TGTGCCAGCAGTTCCGGGCAAGAGACCCAGTACTTC.

This clonotype turned up a few times. The chain joins TRBV12-3 or TRBV12-4 to TRBJ2-7; tentative D call: TRBD2 (6 bases). Trimming removed 8 bases from V and 3 bases from J, with 14 bases in between. There are 13 residues in the CDR3. CDR3 amino acids: CASGGNFSYEQYF. In nucleotides, the CDR3 is TGTGCCAGCGGAGGGAACTTCAGCTACGAGCAGTACTTC.

The chain has TRBV11-2 and TRBJ2-7; D is unclear. The germline V gene encodes CDR1 SGHAT and CDR2 FQNNGV. The V end was cut by 2 bases, the J end by 5 bases, with 16 bases between. This CDR3 is 15 amino acids long. The CDR3 spells CASSLRRLRDHEQYF. The CDR3 DNA follows: TGTGCCAGCAGCTTAAGAAGGCTTAGAGACCACGAGCAGTACTTC.

Written as DNA, the CDR3 is TGCGCCAGCAGCTTGTGGGCTAGCGGGGCAGATACGCAGTATTTT. Its protein is CASSLWASGADTQYF. V is TRBV5-1 and J is TRBJ2-3; 9 bases line up with TRBD2. This CDR3 spans 15 amino acids. The germline gives CDR1 SGHRS, CDR2 YFSETQ. J lost 4 bases, V lost 1 base, and 4 bases had no gene match.

The gene calls are TRBV4-3 and TRBJ2-1; 7 bases are a match to TRBD1. This CDR3 contains 15 residues. Per the germline V gene, CDR1 is LGHNA and CDR2 is YSLEER. V shed 0 bases, J shed 9 bases, and the junction held 8 bases outside the gene matches. CDR3 protein: CASSQDPAGGTEQFF. In DNA form, the CDR3 reads TGCGCCAGCAGCCAAGATCCGGCAGGGGGTACTGAGCAGTTCTTC.

Many counts were recorded for this clonotype. The chain is built from TRBV5-1 and TRBJ2-1, with TRBD1 matching over 10 bases. After removal of 0 bases from V and 8 bases from J, the junction contained 8 bases not matched to a gene. Germline V gene sequence: CDR1 SGHRS, CDR2 YFSETQ. The CDR3 has 16 amino acids. As DNA, the CDR3 is TGCGCCAGCAGCTTGGGAGTGGGACAGGGGTTGGATGAGCAGTTCTTC. Translation gives CASSLGVGQGLDEQFF.

This clonotype was counted between two and nine times. The chain joins TRBV29-1 to TRBJ2-1; D gene ambiguous. The germline CDR1 and CDR2 sequences are SQVTM and ANQGSEA. V lost 4 bases, J lost 8 bases, and 6 bases lay in between. CDR3 length equals 10 residues. CDR3 sequence reads: CSVVVHEQFF. DNA for the CDR3: TGCAGCGTTGTTGTCCATGAGCAGTTCTTC.

The CDR3 region has the DNA TGCGCCAGCAGCCCGGGACTAGCGGGAGAGGAGACCCAGTACTTC. Protein: CASSPGLAGEETQYF. The V gene is TRBV5-1, the J gene TRBJ2-5, with 14 bases fitting TRBD2. Germline CDR1 is SGHRS and CDR2 is YFSETQ. Germline trimming cut 4 bases from V and 5 bases from J; bases unmatched to any gene: 4. The length of the CDR3 is 15 residues. Full variable domain (outside the CDR3, taken from reference TRBV5-1 and TRBJ2-5): KAGVTQTPRYLIKTRGQQVTLSCSPISGHRSVSWYQQTPGQGLQFLFEYFSETQRNKGNFPGRFSGRQFSNSRSEMNVSTLELGDSALYLCASSPGLAGEETQYFGPGTRLLVL.

This clonotype was seen more than once but under ten times. The chain combines TRBV4-3 with TRBJ2-1; 9 nucleotides line up with TRBD2. The length of the CDR3 is 18 residues. The J segment lost 2 bases and the V segment lost 0 bases, leaving 8 bases of the junction unmatched. Germline CDR1 is LGHNA and CDR2 is YSLEER. CDR3 sequence (DNA): TGCGCCAGCAGCCAAGATAGGTTCCCTAGCGGGACCTACAATGAGCAGTTCTTC. As protein: CASSQDRFPSGTYNEQFF.

This clonotype occurred a few times. The gene calls are TRBV7-9 and TRBJ2-1; 8 nucleotides line up with TRBD1. The CDR3 covers 17 residues. From germline, CDR1 is SEHNR and CDR2 FQNEAQ (reference sequence). V lost 1 base to trimming and J lost 6 bases; unmatched junction nucleotides: 11. This CDR3 reads CASSLGYQGALFNEQFF. CDR3 coding DNA: TGTGCCAGCAGCTTAGGGTACCAGGGGGCTCTTTTCAATGAGCAGTTCTTC.

There are many counts of this clonotype. This sequence joins TRBV7-3 and TRBJ2-3, with a tentative D call TRBD2 (7 bases). Germline lookup yields CDR1 SGHTA and CDR2 FQGTGA. The CDR3 contains 16 residues. V lost 3 bases, J lost 1 base, and 14 bases lay in between. In nucleotides, the CDR3 is TGTGCCAGCAGCTTCGCCCCGGGGGGCCGCACAGATACGCAGTATTTT. Amino acid sequence: CASSFAPGGRTDTQYF. The full variable domain, completed using reference TRBV7-3 and TRBJ2-3, is GAGVSQTPSNKVTEKGKYVELRCDPISGHTALYWYRQSLGQGPEFLIYFQGTGAADDSGLPNDRFFAVRPEGSVSTLKIQRTERGDSAVYLCASSFAPGGRTDTQYFGPGTRLTVL.

This chain links TRBV30 with TRBJ1-5; TRBD1 matches at 8 bases. Germline-derived CDR1 and CDR2 are GTSNPN and SVGIG (reference sequence). V lost 5 bases and J lost 2; bases outside the gene matches: 2. This CDR3 is built from 13 residues. CDR3 nucleotide sequence: TGTGCCTGGGAGACAGGGGGCAATCAGCCCCAGCATTTT. Its translation is CAWETGGNQPQHF.

The chain recombines TRBV6-1 with TRBJ2-2; D unclear. V lost 1 base to trimming and J lost 6 bases, with 9 bases between them. The germline CDR1 and CDR2 sequences are MNHNS and SASEGT. The CDR3 runs 14 residues. The CDR3 here is CASSEGGMAGELFF. In DNA form, the CDR3 reads TGTGCCAGCAGTGAAGGAGGCATGGCCGGGGAGCTGTTTTTT.

This clonotype has more than one count but fewer than ten. This sequence joins TRBV7-2 and TRBJ2-1; 11 bases line up with TRBD1. The trim removed 5 bases at V and 4 bases at J, leaving 4 bases unmatched. The CDR3 is 15 residues long. Germline CDR1 and CDR2: SGHTA and FQGNSA. CDR3 in amino acids: CASSRGQGAYNEQFF. DNA of the CDR3: TGTGCCAGCAGCCGTGGACAGGGGGCGTACAATGAGCAGTTCTTC. Supplemented by reference TRBV7-2 and TRBJ2-1, the full variable domain reads GAGVSQSPSNKVTEKGKDVELRCDPISGHTALYWYRQSLGQGLEFLIYFQGNSAPDKSGLPSDRFSAERTGGSVSTLTIQRTQQEDSAVYLCASSRGQGAYNEQFFGPGTRLTVL.